The 22 T cell receptor beta chains reported below all come from one sample, sequenced in a study of a mutant IDH1 vaccine in newly diagnosed glioma. Sequencing was performed with immunoSEQ multiplex PCR; in TCRdb, only in-frame clones are kept and a portion is missing. The profile covers about 36,000 clones, with 60% to 80% appearing a single time and roughly 9.1% taken by the ten largest. Time point denoted: baseline, week 1 (first vaccination visit). Treatment indicated: pre-vaccination baseline after standard-of-care therapy. The specimen comprised PBMCs, sampled from a glioma patient treated with radiotherapy, temozolomide or both. The receptors derive from a man between 35 and 55 years old with glioma. Some clones in this sample may be carry-over from other donors' samples.

This chain connects TRBV19 to TRBJ1-3; no clear D. The germline V and J ends were trimmed by 5 bases and 0 bases, with 14 bases remaining between them. CDR1 is LNHDA, CDR2 SQIVND, per germline (reference sequence). This CDR3 contains 16 residues. CDR3 residues: CASSGLQLFSGNTIYF. In nucleotides, the CDR3 is TGTGCCAGTAGTGGTCTACAACTCTTCTCTGGAAACACCATATATTTT.

The chain combines TRBV6-1 with TRBJ1-1; TRBD1 might be the D (6 bases). CDR1 is MNHNS and CDR2 is SASEGT in the germline V gene. Trimming left V 7 bases short and J 5 bases short, with 17 bases between. The CDR3 covers 14 residues. The CDR3 reads CASIITGTTTEAFF. In nucleotides, the CDR3 is TGTGCCAGCATTATAACCGGGACAACGACTGAAGCTTTCTTT.

V is TRBV10-3 and J is TRBJ2-7, with D hard to call. Germline V gene lookup returns CDR1 ENHRY and CDR2 SYGVKD. Trimming took off 4 bases at V and 0 bases at J, with 16 bases between the two ends. This CDR3 region has 16 residues. CDR3 loop: CAISVWSGRASYEQYF. DNA for the CDR3: TGTGCCATCAGTGTCTGGTCTGGACGGGCCTCCTACGAGCAGTACTTC.

This chain links TRBV15 with TRBJ2-6; D call uncertain. The V gene's germline CDR1 is LNHNV and CDR2 YYDKDF (reference sequence). Trimming removed 3 bases at V and 0 bases at J, with 9 bases between. The CDR3 has 16 residues. CDR3 DNA sequence: TGTGCCACCAGCAGGGAAGTAGGCTCTGGGGCCAACGTCCTGACTTTC. Translating gives CATSREVGSGANVLTF.

This sequence joins TRBV5-4 and TRBJ2-7; D may be TRBD1 (6 bases). This CDR3 is built from 14 residues. CDR1 and CDR2 from the germline V gene are SGHNT and YYREEE (reference sequence). V shed 4 bases and J shed 2 bases, with 13 bases lying between them. CDR3 DNA: TGTGCCAGCAGCGCCGGGACACCCACCTACGAGCAGTACTTC. Amino acid sequence: CASSAGTPTYEQYF. The full variable domain, completed using reference TRBV5-4 and TRBJ2-7, is ETGVTQSPTHLIKTRGQQVTLRCSSQSGHNTVSWYQQALGQGPQFIFQYYREEENGRGNFPPRFSGLQFPNYSSELNVNALELDDSALYLCASSAGTPTYEQYFGPGTRLTVT.

This clone was seen a single time. V and J are TRBV28 and TRBJ1-2; D perhaps matches TRBD1 (5 bases). This CDR3 is 14 amino acids long. Looked up from germline, CDR1 is MDHEN and CDR2 is SYDVKM. V lost 3 bases and J lost 4, with 12 bases in between. The CDR3 loop reads CASSLSGSPYGYTF. The CDR3 DNA is TGTGCCAGCAGTTTGTCAGGGAGTCCCTATGGCTACACCTTC.

This clone appeared once. The V gene is TRBV5-5, the J gene TRBJ1-1; D is unclear. The CDR3 totals 14 residues. Trimming removed 0 bases at V and 7 bases at J, with 13 bases between. The germline V gene has CDR1 SGHKS and CDR2 YYEKEE (reference sequence). The CDR3 nucleotides are TGTGCCAGCAGCTTGGTGGGATACAGCTATGAAGCTTTCTTT. Its protein is CASSLVGYSYEAFF.

In this sample, this clone turned up once. The chain uses TRBV7-9 and TRBJ1-2, with D maybe TRBD1 (6 bases). CDR1 and CDR2 from the germline V gene are SEHNR and FQNEAQ (reference sequence). The CDR3 contains 15 residues. Trimming removed 5 bases at V and 4 bases at J, with 17 bases between. The DNA of the CDR3 is TGTGCCAGCAGCCTAACAGGGATAATTGGCTATGGCTACACCTTC. Protein: CASSLTGIIGYGYTF.

This chain joins TRBV25-1 and TRBJ2-1, with D unresolved. CDR3 length: 12 amino acids. Germline CDR1 and CDR2: MGHDK and SYGVNS. Trimming cost V 5 bases and J 10 bases, with 12 bases left between them. The DNA for the CDR3 is TGTGCCAGCAGTCCTCAGATGGAGGAGCAGTTCTTC. It codes for CASSPQMEEQFF.

The chain recombines TRBV5-1 with TRBJ1-1; D may be TRBD1 (6 bases). The germline V gene has CDR1 SGHRS and CDR2 YFSETQ. The CDR3 has 13 amino acids. Trimming took off 2 bases at V and 10 bases at J, with 15 bases between the two ends. CDR3 region: CASSFNRDSGAFF. CDR3 nucleotide sequence: TGCGCCAGCAGCTTCAACAGGGACTCGGGAGCTTTCTTT.

This clone is a singleton in its sample. The chain combines TRBV7-2 with TRBJ2-1; D is undetermined. Germline CDR1 is SGHTA and CDR2 is FQGNSA. CDR3 length: 13 residues. The V gene lost 2 bases and the J gene lost 5 bases, with 7 bases spanning the gap. This CDR3 reads CASSLSYNNEQFF. The CDR3 DNA reads TGTGCCAGCAGCTTATCCTACAACAATGAGCAGTTCTTC.

This clone occurred a few times. This sequence joins TRBV5-4 and TRBJ2-5; the match to TRBD2 covers 7 bases. Trimming at V came to 1 base and at J to 4 bases, leaving 4 bases not matched to a gene. Germline V CDR1 and CDR2: SGHNT, YYREEE (reference sequence). This CDR3 has 14 residues. The CDR3 region has the DNA TGTGCCAGCAGCTTGTCCGGGGAGGGAGAGACCCAGTACTTC. Translation gives CASSLSGEGETQYF. Full variable domain (rest looked up from reference TRBV5-4 and TRBJ2-5): ETGVTQSPTHLIKTRGQQVTLRCSSQSGHNTVSWYQQALGQGPQFIFQYYREEENGRGNFPPRFSGLQFPNYSSELNVNALELDDSALYLCASSLSGEGETQYFGPGTRLLVL.

The table lists this clone with a few counts. The chain links TRBV6-5 to TRBJ1-1, with D maybe TRBD1 (5 bases). The V end lost 5 bases, the J end lost 3 bases, and 16 bases lay between the germline ends. Germline-derived CDR1 and CDR2 are MNHEY and SVGAGI. The CDR3 spans 15 residues. CDR3: CASSTDSLRYTEAFF. The CDR3 nucleotides read TGTGCCAGCAGTACCGACAGTCTCCGTTACACTGAAGCTTTCTTT.

The rearrangement joins TRBV11-2 to TRBJ1-2, with no clear D. CDR3 length equals 15 residues. Trimming removed 5 bases from V and 7 bases from J, with 20 bases in between. The V gene's germline CDR1 is SGHAT and CDR2 FQNNGV. The CDR3 loop is CASSPEEYGLAGYTF. CDR3 bases: TGTGCCAGCAGCCCAGAGGAATACGGGCTTGCTGGCTACACCTTC.

This chain connects TRBV4-1 to TRBJ1-6; D gene unclear. Trimming cost V 5 bases and J 0 bases, with 14 bases left between them. Germline V gives CDR1 MGHRA, CDR2 YSYEKL. This CDR3 is built from 17 residues. The chain's CDR3 is CASSISARGSYNSPLHF. The CDR3 DNA follows: TGCGCCAGCAGCATTTCTGCGCGTGGCTCCTATAATTCACCCCTCCACTTT.

Only one count was recorded for this clone. V and J are TRBV6-1 and TRBJ2-2; D is uncertain. Germline values: CDR1 MNHNS, CDR2 SASEGT. The V and J ends lost 0 bases and 1 base respectively, with 6 bases between them. CDR3 size: 15 residues. The CDR3 DNA reads TGTGCCAGCAGTGAAGCGGCATGGAACACCGGGGAGCTGTTTTTT. It codes for CASSEAAWNTGELFF.

This clone appeared a few times. DNA for the CDR3: TGTGCCAGCAGCTCTCGGACAGGGCCAAGAGAAAAACTGTTTTTT. Its translation is CASSSRTGPREKLFF. The chain recombines TRBV5-4 with TRBJ1-4, with 8 bases that match TRBD1. The CDR3 runs 15 residues. V dropped 3 bases and J dropped 8; count of bases not matched to a gene: 9. From germline, CDR1 is SGHNT and CDR2 YYREEE (reference sequence).

This sequence joins TRBV30 and TRBJ1-5; the D gene is possibly TRBD1 (5 bases). The V gene lost 0 bases and the J gene lost 3 bases, with 12 bases spanning the gap. The CDR3 has 15 residues. The germline V gene has CDR1 GTSNPN and CDR2 SVGIG (reference sequence). CDR3 bases: TGTGCCTGGAGTGTAATGGGGGTGCCCAATCAGCCCCAGCATTTT. Protein sequence: CAWSVMGVPNQPQHF.

The genes are TRBV5-4 and TRBJ2-7, with D unresolved. The length of the CDR3 is 13 residues. Germline V gene lookup returns CDR1 SGHNT and CDR2 YYREEE (reference sequence). The V end was cut by 5 bases, the J end by 0 bases, with 9 bases between. The CDR3 loop is CASSSTTSYEQYF. The CDR3, as DNA: TGTGCCAGCAGTTCGACGACCTCCTACGAGCAGTACTTC.

The genes are TRBV6-1 and TRBJ1-5; 7 bases fit TRBD1. Germline trimming cut 6 bases from V and 9 bases from J; bases unmatched to any gene: 8. The CDR3 extends over 13 amino acids. The germline gives CDR1 MNHNS, CDR2 SASEGT. The CDR3 coding sequence is TGTGCCAGCAGGCCGGACAGGCGCTGGCCCCAGCATTTT. Its translation is CASRPDRRWPQHF.

The V call is TRBV6-6, the J call TRBJ2-1, with D tentatively TRBD1 (5 bases). The V gene's germline CDR1 is MNHNY and CDR2 SVGAGI (reference sequence). Trimming removed 11 bases from V and 2 bases from J, with 13 bases in between. The CDR3 is made up of 13 amino acids. The CDR3 region has the DNA TGTGCCGTCAGGGCCAAAGCCTACAATGAGCAGTTCTTC. It translates to CAVRAKAYNEQFF.

The chain combines TRBV6-5 with TRBJ1-1, with D uncertain. The V and J ends lost 0 bases and 3 bases respectively, with 11 bases between them. The CDR3 extends over 15 amino acids. CDR1 and CDR2 from the germline V gene are MNHEY and SVGAGI. The CDR3 nucleotides read TGTGCCAGCAGTTACTCGAAGGGCAGACACACTGAAGCTTTCTTT. Amino acid sequence: CASSYSKGRHTEAFF.